This TCR beta chain was captured in a study of T-cell reconstitution after alpha-beta-depleted transplantation in children. Study-wide results and caveats: Fresh T-cell production supplied most of the T-cell counts and diversity seen one year after transplant. After transplant, high TCRbeta diversity at day 60 in some patients arose from surviving recipient T cells and thymic progenitors. Alpha-beta T cells present about two months after transplant were reported to originate from several hundred expanded graft clones.

Trimming took off 4 bases at V and 8 bases at J, with 18 bases between the two ends. CDR1 is MNHEY, CDR2 SMNVEV, per germline (reference sequence). This CDR3 is 16 amino acids long. The TCRbeta library incorporated unique molecular identifiers. TCRdb ran MiXCR on the PCR reads and lists one entry per CDR3 protein. The table shows 240,000 or so distinct CDR3 sequences, with 8.2% occurring only once. This clonotype has a count of ten or more. The antigen remains unidentified. This specimen consisted of PBMCs, mostly from graft donor cells, obtained 180 days after TCRalphabeta/CD19-depleted stem cell transplant. The chain recombines TRBV27 with TRBJ1-6; D might be TRBD1 (5 bases). The receptor's source is a male patient between 5 and 17 years old who had a stem cell transplant for acute lymphoblastic leukemia, so the T cells may come from the graft donor. The CDR3 loop is CASSWKGLVYDSPLHF. The CDR3 region has the DNA TGTGCCAGCAGTTGGAAGGGGTTGGTGTACGATTCACCCCTCCACTTT.